This T cell receptor (beta chain) was captured by sequencing in a study of cytomegalovirus exposure and HLA in healthy donors. Profiling relied on immunoSEQ multiplex PCR, and the TCRdb table lists in-frame clones only, not all of them. The sample has approximately 110,000 clones, around nine tenths seen once. The origin of this receptor is a woman aged 18 to 35 in good health and CMV-seronegative. Sequencing was performed on PBMCs.

This CDR3 is CASSQSGQNRDYYNEQFF. The DNA for the CDR3 is TGTGCCAGCAGTCAGTCCGGCCAGAACCGGGACTACTACAATGAGCAGTTCTTC. J is TRBJ2-1 and V is TRBV13; TRBD2 agrees at 7 bases. The germline gives CDR1 PRHDT, CDR2 FYEKMQ (reference sequence). This CDR3 comprises 18 residues. Trimming cost V 6 bases and J 3 bases; bases outside gene matches: 17.